This T cell receptor (beta chain) emerged from a study of blood T cell repertoires in COVID-19. Across the whole study: Material from acute and convalescent COVID-19 was sourced from the United States, Italy and Spain. PBMCs, B-cell-depleted T cells, or T cells provided the cDNA or gDNA that made up the material.

The CDR3 is 16 residues long. Germline V gives CDR1 KGHDR, CDR2 SFDVKD. V lost 4 bases and J lost 3; bases outside the gene matches: 4. Per the study methods: Estimated nucleated cell counts came from reference gene primer amplification. Sequenced by immunoSEQ multiplex PCR; TCRdb stores in-frame clones only, minus some. V and J calls and clone size are as listed in that table; D and trimming were resolved from the DNA. The table has about 160,000 clones, almost 85% seen once. The clonotype comes from a woman aged 80 or older with acute or convalescent COVID-19. This rearrangement joins TRBV24-1 to TRBJ2-1, with TRBD1 matching 11 bases. The specimen sequenced was peripheral blood. CDR3 protein: CATSEGTGGLYNEQFF. The CDR3 nucleotides read TGTGCCACCAGTGAAGGGACAGGGGGTCTCTACAATGAGCAGTTCTTC.